These 20 T cell receptor beta chains share one sample of origin, sequenced in a study of memory CD4+ T cells and cytomegalovirus serostatus. The data were produced by immunoSEQ multiplex PCR, yet TCRdb's version contains in-frame clones alone and is incomplete. The sample lists some 65,000 clones, 80% occurring once. The sort gate was single viable CD3+CD4+CD8-CD45RO+ cells for memory CD4+ T cells. The sequenced material came from memory CD4+ T cells from blood. The receptors derive from an adult in good health and CMV-seronegative. Some clones in this sample may be carry-over from other donors' samples.

This clone was recorded once. The V call is TRBV19, the J call TRBJ2-3; D gene uncertain. V was shortened by 7 bases and J by 6 bases, with 17 bases between the two germline ends. CDR1 and CDR2 from the germline V gene are LNHDA and SQIVND (reference sequence). The CDR3 spans 14 residues. The chain's CDR3 is CASTPSRVFDTQYF. CDR3 DNA: TGTGCCAGTACCCCTTCCCGGGTTTTCGATACGCAGTATTTT. Filled out from reference TRBV19 and TRBJ2-3, the complete variable domain reads DGGITQSPKYLFRKEGQNVTLSCEQNLNHDAMYWYRQDPGQGLRLIYYSQIVNDFQKGDIAEGYSVSREKKESFPLTVTSAQKNPTAFYLCASTPSRVFDTQYFGPGTRLTVL.

V gene TRBV5-4 combines with J gene TRBJ1-2; the D is unclear. This CDR3 comprises 13 residues. V was cut by 2 bases and J by 8 bases, with 13 bases left in between. Germline assignment: CDR1 SGHNT and CDR2 YYREEE (reference sequence). The CDR3 nucleotides are TGTGCCAGCAGCTTTGGATGGGCTGAGGGCTACACCTTC. Encoded protein: CASSFGWAEGYTF.

This clone was observed a handful of times. The genes are TRBV19 and TRBJ2-3; TRBD2 is a possible D gene (6 bases). The length of the CDR3 is 15 residues. Germline V gene sequence: CDR1 LNHDA, CDR2 SQIVND (reference sequence). V was pared by 3 bases and J by 4 bases, with 14 bases between. The CDR3: CASSIAGSGSDTQYF. The CDR3 DNA follows: TGTGCCAGTAGTATCGCCGGGAGCGGCTCAGATACGCAGTATTTT.

The V gene is TRBV9, the J gene TRBJ2-5, with TRBD1 matching over 9 bases. Germline loops: CDR1 SGDLS, CDR2 YYNGEE. CDR3 length equals 14 residues. V shed 0 bases, J shed 5 bases, and the junction held 2 bases outside the gene matches. This chain's CDR3 is CASSVGTGVETQYF. The CDR3 DNA sequence: TGTGCCAGCAGCGTAGGGACAGGGGTTGAGACCCAGTACTTC.

The CDR3 region is CASSHWDRANIQYF. In DNA, the CDR3 is TGTGCCAGCAGCCATTGGGACAGGGCAAACATTCAGTACTTC. The rearrangement links TRBV14 to TRBJ2-4, with TRBD1 identical over 9 bases. The CDR3 totals 14 residues. Losses at the gene ends were 3 bases for V and 6 bases for J; bases not matched to a gene: 3. Germline assignment: CDR1 SGHDN and CDR2 FVKESK.

This rearrangement joins TRBV7-8 to TRBJ2-2; 7 bases are shared with TRBD1. Germline V lookup: CDR1 SGHVS, CDR2 FQNEAQ. The CDR3 has 13 amino acids. V was pared by 5 bases and J by 7 bases, with 4 bases of the junction left unmatched. The CDR3 loop reads CASSQTGFGELFF. The CDR3 nucleotides are TGTGCCAGCAGCCAGACAGGGTTCGGGGAGCTGTTTTTT.

The J gene is TRBJ2-2, the V gene TRBV5-1; tentative D call: TRBD1 (5 bases). CDR1 and CDR2 from the germline V gene are SGHRS and YFSETQ. The CDR3 runs to 15 residues. With 5 bases removed from V and 1 base from J, the gap between germline ends came to 12 bases. For the CDR3, the DNA is TGCGCCAGCAGTAGGGCAGGGCAGAACACCGGGGAGCTGTTTTTT. This codes for CASSRAGQNTGELFF.

V gene TRBV2 combines with J gene TRBJ1-5, with D unclear. The V end lost 3 bases, the J end lost 7 bases, and 13 bases lay between the germline ends. Germline CDR1 is SNHLY and CDR2 is FYNNEI. The CDR3 length is 14 residues. Here the CDR3 DNA reads TGTGCCAGCAGTGAGTTGGGAGTGGGGCAGCCCCAGCATTTT. Translating it yields CASSELGVGQPQHF. The full variable domain, rest sourced from reference TRBV2 and TRBJ1-5, is EPEVTQTPSHQVTQMGQEVILRCVPISNHLYFYWYRQILGQKVEFLVSFYNNEISEKSEIFDDQFSVERPDGSNFTLKIRSTKLEDSAMYFCASSELGVGQPQHFGDGTRLSIL.

The chain links TRBV30 to TRBJ2-1; 12 bases align to TRBD2. The CDR3 spans 17 residues. Germline loops: CDR1 GTSNPN, CDR2 SVGIG (reference sequence). V was pared by 4 bases and J by 7 bases, with 14 bases of the junction left unmatched. The CDR3 DNA reads as TGTGCCTGGACGCCCCTACGACGGCTAGCGGGAGGGAATGAGCAGTTCTTC. Translating it yields CAWTPLRRLAGGNEQFF.

The V and J genes are TRBV7-2 and TRBJ2-3; D is possibly TRBD1 (6 bases). The CDR3 is made up of 16 amino acids. The germline V gene encodes CDR1 SGHTA and CDR2 FQGNSA. Trimming took 0 bases from V and 8 from J, leaving 18 bases between them. The CDR3 spells CASSLATGSGAGTQYF. CDR3 bases: TGTGCCAGCAGCTTAGCTACAGGGAGCGGAGCTGGTACGCAGTATTTT.

This clone was seen a single time. The V gene is TRBV6-6, the J gene TRBJ1-5, with TRBD1 matching 9 bases. V was pared by 7 bases and J by 4 bases, with 8 bases of the junction left unmatched. The CDR3 extends over 15 amino acids. The germline V gene encodes CDR1 MNHNY and CDR2 SVGAGI (reference sequence). The CDR3 nucleotides read TGTGCCAGCAATCTACAGGGGGCAGGAAATCAGCCCCAGCATTTT. It translates to CASNLQGAGNQPQHF.

The rearrangement links TRBV28 to TRBJ2-1, with 13 bases fitting TRBD2. The junction had 14 bases not matched to a gene; V was cut back by 4 bases and J by 5 bases. The germline V gene encodes CDR1 MDHEN and CDR2 SYDVKM. The CDR3 has 19 amino acids. The CDR3 DNA reads TGTGCCAGCAGTTCCGTCCCGCGACTAGCGGGAGGCCCAAACAATGAGCAGTTCTTC. It is translated as CASSSVPRLAGGPNNEQFF.

The chain is built from TRBV28 and TRBJ1-6; 7 bases are a match to TRBD1. Germline lookup yields CDR1 MDHEN and CDR2 SYDVKM. V gave up 5 bases and J gave up 8 bases; unmatched junction bases: 9. The CDR3 length is 15 residues. The DNA for the CDR3 is TGTGCCAGCAGTACCCTCACAACAGGGGATTCACCCCTCCACTTT. It codes for CASSTLTTGDSPLHF. The full variable domain, rest sourced from reference TRBV28 and TRBJ1-6, is DVKVTQSSRYLVKRTGEKVFLECVQDMDHENMFWYRQDPGLGLRLIYFSYDVKMKEKGDIPEGYSVSREKKERFSLILESASTNQTSMYLCASSTLTTGDSPLHFGNGTRLTVT.

V is TRBV28 and J is TRBJ1-5; D is ambiguous. This CDR3 region has 15 residues. Trimming removed 8 bases at V and 4 bases at J, with 18 bases between. Germline V gene sequence: CDR1 MDHEN, CDR2 SYDVKM. The CDR3 loop reads CASVSGFAGNQPQHF. DNA of the CDR3: TGTGCCAGCGTTTCCGGGTTTGCGGGGAATCAGCCCCAGCATTTT. The full variable domain, rest sourced from reference TRBV28 and TRBJ1-5, is DVKVTQSSRYLVKRTGEKVFLECVQDMDHENMFWYRQDPGLGLRLIYFSYDVKMKEKGDIPEGYSVSREKKERFSLILESASTNQTSMYLCASVSGFAGNQPQHFGDGTRLSIL.

This clone was seen a handful of times. The chain couples TRBV7-9 to TRBJ2-4; tentatively, D is TRBD2 (6 bases). This CDR3 has 16 amino acids. CDR1 and CDR2 (germline): SEHNR, FQNEAQ (reference sequence). V was shortened by 5 bases and J by 6 bases, with 20 bases between the two germline ends. The CDR3 sequence: CASSAPPRLGGNIQYF. Here the CDR3 DNA reads TGTGCCAGCAGCGCTCCCCCCCGCTTGGGGGGAAACATTCAGTACTTC.

V gene TRBV6-1 combines with J gene TRBJ2-7, with 7 bases that match TRBD1. Germline lookup yields CDR1 MNHNS and CDR2 SASEGT. The CDR3 loop spans 13 amino acids. V shed 6 bases, J shed 5 bases, and the junction held 7 bases outside the gene matches. CDR3 amino acids: CASRRQGGDEQYF. CDR3 in DNA: TGTGCCAGCAGAAGACAGGGTGGGGACGAGCAGTACTTC.

This clone was seen a few times. The chain joins TRBV29-1 to TRBJ1-1; D uncertain. V shed 6 bases and J shed 4 bases, with 15 bases lying between them. CDR3 length equals 13 residues. Germline CDR1 SQVTM, CDR2 ANQGSEA. CDR3 amino acids: CSVEAGWATEAFF. The CDR3 bases are TGCAGCGTCGAGGCGGGGTGGGCCACTGAAGCTTTCTTT.

Only a few counts were recorded for this clone. The chain carries TRBV27 and TRBJ1-1, with a weak D call TRBD1 (6 bases). V lost 4 bases and J lost 5, with 17 bases in between. CDR1 and CDR2 from the germline V gene are MNHEY and SMNVEV (reference sequence). The CDR3 sequence is 15 residues long. The CDR3 sequence: CASSSHREKVTEAFF. In nucleotides, the CDR3 is TGTGCCAGCAGTTCCCACAGGGAGAAGGTGACTGAAGCTTTCTTT.

This chain links TRBV7-2 with TRBJ2-5; D is unresolved. The CDR3 runs 13 residues. The germline V gene encodes CDR1 SGHTA and CDR2 FQGNSA. Trimming left V 5 bases short and J 2 bases short, with 9 bases between. As DNA, the CDR3 is TGTGCCAGCAGCGGCGAGATACAAGAGACCCAGTACTTC. Its protein product is CASSGEIQETQYF. Supplemented by reference TRBV7-2 and TRBJ2-5, the full variable domain reads GAGVSQSPSNKVTEKGKDVELRCDPISGHTALYWYRQSLGQGLEFLIYFQGNSAPDKSGLPSDRFSAERTGGSVSTLTIQRTQQEDSAVYLCASSGEIQETQYFGPGTRLLVL.

The gene calls are TRBV13 and TRBJ1-5; no definite D call. Germline V lookup: CDR1 PRHDT, CDR2 FYEKMQ (reference sequence). Trimming took off 2 bases at V and 7 bases at J, with 9 bases between the two ends. The CDR3 length is 13 residues. CDR3 residues: CASSLSVDQPQHF. The CDR3, as DNA: TGTGCCAGCAGCTTATCGGTTGACCAGCCCCAGCATTTT.